The 16 T cell receptor beta chains in this list originate from one sample, sequenced in a study of blood T cell repertoires in COVID-19. Only in-frame clones appear in the TCRdb table, and some are missing; sequencing was by immunoSEQ multiplex PCR. The sample lists 45,000 to 60,000 clones, 90% occurring once. Sequenced: peripheral blood. The receptors stem from a man aged 50 to 59 with acute or convalescent COVID-19.

V is TRBV6-1 and J is TRBJ2-5, with 9 bases identical to TRBD2. The CDR3 runs 13 residues. CDR1 and CDR2 (germline): MNHNS, SASEGT. Trimming at V came to 3 bases and at J to 14 bases, leaving 10 bases not matched to a gene. CDR3 protein: CASSDGLGLAEYF. CDR3 DNA sequence: TGTGCCAGCAGTGATGGTCTGGGACTAGCAGAATACTTC.

The V and J genes are TRBV27 and TRBJ2-7; 7 bases are a match to TRBD1. The CDR3 spans 17 residues. From germline, CDR1 is MNHEY and CDR2 SMNVEV (reference sequence). V was clipped by 5 bases and J by 7 bases; unmatched bases: 20. CDR3 in amino acids: CASSPSVGDKGAVEQYF. Here the CDR3 DNA reads TGTGCCAGCAGTCCCTCAGTAGGGGACAAGGGGGCCGTGGAGCAGTACTTC.

The chain uses TRBV5-1 and TRBJ1-6; tentatively, D is TRBD1 (6 bases). V was cut by 0 bases and J by 10 bases, with 14 bases left in between. CDR1 is SGHRS, CDR2 YFSETQ, per germline. The CDR3 has 15 residues. The CDR3 region is CASSLVSGVESPLHF. For the CDR3, the DNA is TGCGCCAGCAGCTTGGTTTCAGGGGTGGAGTCACCCCTCCACTTT.

The chain employs TRBV2 and TRBJ2-3; D may be TRBD1 (6 bases). Trimming took off 1 base at V and 2 bases at J, with 10 bases between the two ends. Per germline, CDR1 SNHLY and CDR2 FYNNEI. The CDR3 has 15 residues. CDR3 sequence: CASSEGWGPTDTQYF. DNA of the CDR3: TGTGCCAGCAGTGAAGGATGGGGGCCCACAGATACGCAGTATTTT.

The J gene is TRBJ2-1, the V gene TRBV29-1; D is possibly TRBD2 (6 bases). The CDR3 has 15 residues. Germline V gene lookup returns CDR1 SQVTM and CDR2 ANQGSEA. V was clipped by 1 base and J by 0 bases, with 10 bases between them. The CDR3 spells CSVEGGRSSYNEQFF. CDR3 nucleotide sequence: TGCAGCGTTGAAGGGGGGAGGAGCTCCTACAATGAGCAGTTCTTC.

This chain joins TRBV27 and TRBJ2-7, with 9 nucleotides matching TRBD2. Trimming cost V 0 bases and J 1 base; bases outside gene matches: 4. This CDR3 comprises 16 residues. Germline V gene sequence: CDR1 MNHEY, CDR2 SMNVEV (reference sequence). CDR3 residues: CASSLSASGISYEQYF. The CDR3 DNA is TGTGCCAGCAGTTTATCTGCTAGCGGGATATCCTACGAGCAGTACTTC.

The J gene is TRBJ2-2, the V gene TRBV7-2; 11 positions match TRBD2. Germline lookup yields CDR1 SGHTA and CDR2 FQGNSA. CDR3 length equals 15 residues. V shed 2 bases and J 8 bases; nucleotides not matched to a gene: 4. CDR3 residues: CASSLKLAGVGELFF. For the CDR3, the DNA is TGTGCCAGCAGCTTAAAACTAGCGGGAGTTGGGGAGCTGTTTTTT.

The chain is built from TRBV5-1 and TRBJ2-5; 11 positions agree with TRBD1. With 0 bases clipped from V and 2 bases from J, the junction kept 3 bases outside the gene matches. Germline V gene data show CDR1 as SGHRS and CDR2 as YFSETQ. The CDR3 consists of 16 residues. The chain's CDR3 is CASSLGGTGGQETQYF. CDR3 in DNA: TGCGCCAGCAGCTTGGGAGGGACAGGGGGTCAAGAGACCCAGTACTTC. The variable domain in full, with the rest retrieved from reference TRBV5-1 and TRBJ2-5, is KAGVTQTPRYLIKTRGQQVTLSCSPISGHRSVSWYQQTPGQGLQFLFEYFSETQRNKGNFPGRFSGRQFSNSRSEMNVSTLELGDSALYLCASSLGGTGGQETQYFGPGTRLLVL.

The J gene is TRBJ2-7, the V gene TRBV6-5, with 11 bases that match TRBD1. The CDR3 sequence is 16 residues long. V trimming: 0 bases; J trimming: 0 bases; junction bases outside the gene matches: 1. Germline V gene lookup returns CDR1 MNHEY and CDR2 SVGAGI. CDR3 sequence (DNA): TGTGCCAGCAGTTACTCTGGACAGGGGGCCTCCTACGAGCAGTACTTC. Amino acids: CASSYSGQGASYEQYF.

The rearrangement uses TRBV7-2 and TRBJ2-7; D is possibly TRBD2 (5 bases). Germline V gene lookup returns CDR1 SGHTA and CDR2 FQGNSA. V was pared by 3 bases and J by 2 bases, with 11 bases between. The CDR3 runs to 14 residues. CDR3: CASSFGRRAYEQYF. Here the CDR3 DNA reads TGTGCCAGCAGCTTCGGCCGGCGGGCCTACGAGCAGTACTTC.

The chain employs TRBV19 and TRBJ1-6; possible D gene TRBD1, 6 bases. Trimming removed 3 bases at V and 8 bases at J, with 11 bases between. Germline values: CDR1 LNHDA, CDR2 SQIVND (reference sequence). The CDR3 loop spans 14 amino acids. This CDR3 is CASSMTGLDSPLHF. For the CDR3, the DNA is TGTGCCAGTAGTATGACAGGCCTCGATTCACCCCTCCACTTT.

This clone appeared a single time. The CDR3 DNA reads as TGTGCCAGCAGCCTCTCTGCCGGGACTGCGGTCGATACGCAGTATTTT. Protein sequence: CASSLSAGTAVDTQYF. The genes are TRBV7-2 and TRBJ2-3; D may be TRBD2 (6 bases). V gave up 5 bases and J gave up 6 bases, with 21 bases separating them. Per germline, CDR1 SGHTA and CDR2 FQGNSA. The CDR3 covers 16 residues.

This clone occurred once. The chain joins TRBV7-2 to TRBJ2-1; weak D call: TRBD2 (6 bases). Germline CDR1 SGHTA, CDR2 FQGNSA. There are 16 residues in the CDR3. V was shortened by 2 bases and J by 5 bases, with 16 bases between the two germline ends. CDR3 protein: CASSLLGGSGNNEQFF. The CDR3 bases are TGTGCCAGCAGCTTACTTGGGGGGAGTGGTAACAATGAGCAGTTCTTC.

The chain joins TRBV5-6 to TRBJ1-2; 7 bases match TRBD1. Per germline, CDR1 SGHDT and CDR2 YYEEEE. V shed 4 bases and J 5 bases; nucleotides not matched to a gene: 11. This CDR3 is 15 amino acids long. For the CDR3, the DNA is TGTGCCAGCAGCCCTCGACAGGGTCTGGGGTATGGCTACACCTTC. Translation gives CASSPRQGLGYGYTF. The full variable domain, its missing parts supplied by reference TRBV5-6 and TRBJ1-2, is DAGVTQSPTHLIKTRGQQVTLRCSPKSGHDTVSWYQQALGQGPQFIFQYYEEEERQRGNFPDRFSGHQFPNYSSELNVNALLLGDSALYLCASSPRQGLGYGYTFGSGTRLTVV.

This chain connects TRBV6-1 to TRBJ1-2, with D tentatively TRBD1 (6 bases). Per germline, CDR1 MNHNS and CDR2 SASEGT. With 2 bases removed from V and 4 bases from J, the gap between germline ends came to 26 bases. The CDR3 length is 19 residues. The CDR3: CASSEPPGQLASSGYGYTF. CDR3 coding DNA: TGTGCCAGCAGTGAACCTCCGGGACAACTGGCTAGCTCTGGCTATGGCTACACCTTC.

This clone was recorded a few times. The CDR3 DNA is TGTGCCAGCAGCCTAAGGACTAGCGGGAGGCCTGGCTACAATGAGCAGTTCTTC. Its protein is CASSLRTSGRPGYNEQFF. V gene TRBV14 combines with J gene TRBJ2-1; 14 nucleotides agree with TRBD2. Germline V gene data show CDR1 as SGHDN and CDR2 as FVKESK. With 4 bases clipped from V and 3 bases from J, the junction kept 8 bases outside the gene matches. The CDR3 runs 18 residues.